These 3 T cell receptor beta chains came from one sample sequenced in a study of cytomegalovirus exposure and HLA in healthy donors (dated by TCRdb to about 2017). The library was generated by the immunoSEQ multiplex PCR assay. The multiplex PCR relied on a mix of 60 forward primers for TCR Vbeta segments and 13 reverse primers for TCR Jbeta segments. The source is immuneACCESS, and TCRdb retained only in-frame sequences with V and J called. Part of the clones is not carried over; for the studies checked, unresolved V genes explain less than half of this, and the remainder is unexplained. The sample table holds approximately 140,000 clones, of which roughly 79% were seen once. Clones ranked in the top ten supply approximately 2.8% of the sample. Sequencing was done on a sample of PBMCs. These receptors were obtained from a boy younger than 10 in good health and CMV-seronegative.

J is TRBJ1-1 and V is TRBV11-2; TRBD1 agrees at 7 bases. V gave up 2 bases and J gave up 2 bases; unmatched junction bases: 5. The CDR3 covers 15 residues. Germline V gives CDR1 SGHAT, CDR2 FQNNGV. The CDR3 DNA is TGTGCCAGCAGCTTACCCTGGGACAGCAACACTGAAGCTTTCTTT. Translated, it gives CASSLPWDSNTEAFF.

The CDR3 region is CASSDSSDTNYGYTF. Here the CDR3 DNA reads TGTGCCAGCAGTGACTCGAGTGATACGAACTATGGCTACACCTTC. The rearrangement uses TRBV6-4 and TRBJ1-2; D ambiguous. The germline V gene has CDR1 MRHNA and CDR2 SNTAGT. There are 15 residues in the CDR3. Between the trimmed V and J ends, which lost 0 bases and 2 bases, there was a span of 10 bases.

The rearrangement uses TRBV4-1 and TRBJ1-4; D ambiguous. This CDR3 comprises 16 residues. Trimming shortened V by 2 bases and J by 0 bases, and 10 bases separated the two germline ends. Germline V lookup: CDR1 MGHRA, CDR2 YSYEKL. The CDR3 nucleotides are TGCGCCAGCAGCCAACCCCCCAGTGCAACTAATGAAAAACTGTTTTTT. Its protein is CASSQPPSATNEKLFF.